This T cell receptor beta chain was retrieved from a study of CD8 T cells in ankylosing spondylitis. Via MiXCR, TCRdb re-called the 5' RACE reads, giving one row per CDR3 protein. The sample comprises 230,000 or so distinct CDR3 sequences, 24% of which are singletons, and roughly 0.67% rests with the top ten. Comments on this clonotype: Its specificity is unknown.

V gave up 6 bases and J gave up 5 bases; unmatched junction bases: 10. Germline CDR1 DFQATT, CDR2 SNEGSKA (reference sequence). The CDR3 totals 14 residues. Regarding the study as a whole: Clones linked to disease were reported to show significant enrichment in matched ankylosing spondylitis synovial fluid.

The receptor comes from a male donor with ankylosing spondylitis or in good health (not recorded which). What was sequenced was blood, either unsorted or a sorted T cell fraction (not recorded which). The chain uses TRBV20-1 and TRBJ2-5; 9 bases match TRBD1. The CDR3 DNA reads as TGCAGTGCAGTCCACAGGGGGCTTTGGGAGACCCAGTACTTC. Protein product: CSAVHRGLWETQYF.